This TCR beta chain emerged from a study of cytomegalovirus exposure and HLA in healthy donors. Study findings and constraints: It has been reported that TCR beta sequences accurately predicted the HLA-A and HLA-B alleles of most subjects.

CDR3 length: 15 residues. The trim removed 7 bases at V and 0 bases at J, leaving 7 bases unmatched. In germline, CDR1 is SGHRS, CDR2 YFSETQ. Amplification used 60 Vbeta primers and 13 Jbeta primers. Profiled with immunoSEQ multiplex PCR; TCRdb holds only in-frame clones, not every one. The table includes about 200,000 clones, approximately 86% detected once. This clone showed up just once. The antigen is not known. The TCR was taken from a woman younger than 45 in good health and CMV-seronegative. Sequencing was performed on PBMCs. The chain links TRBV5-1 to TRBJ2-1; TRBD1 agrees at 7 bases. The CDR3 is CASGEQGNSYNEQFF. DNA of the CDR3: TGCGCCAGCGGGGAACAGGGGAACTCCTACAATGAGCAGTTCTTC. Variable domain in full (rest from reference TRBV5-1 and TRBJ2-1): KAGVTQTPRYLIKTRGQQVTLSCSPISGHRSVSWYQQTPGQGLQFLFEYFSETQRNKGNFPGRFSGRQFSNSRSEMNVSTLELGDSALYLCASGEQGNSYNEQFFGPGTRLTVL.